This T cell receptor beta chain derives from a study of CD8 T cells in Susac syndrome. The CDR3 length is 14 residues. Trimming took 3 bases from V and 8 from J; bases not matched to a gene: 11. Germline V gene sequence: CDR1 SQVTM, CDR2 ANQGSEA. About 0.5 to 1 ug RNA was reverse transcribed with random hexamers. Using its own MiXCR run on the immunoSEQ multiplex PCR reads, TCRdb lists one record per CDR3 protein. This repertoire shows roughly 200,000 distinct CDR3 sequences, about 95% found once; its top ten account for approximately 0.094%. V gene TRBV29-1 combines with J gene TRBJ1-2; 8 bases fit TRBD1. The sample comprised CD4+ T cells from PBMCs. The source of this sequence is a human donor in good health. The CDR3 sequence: CSVETDRGETGYTF. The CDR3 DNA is TGCAGCGTTGAGACCGACAGGGGCGAGACGGGCTACACCTTC.